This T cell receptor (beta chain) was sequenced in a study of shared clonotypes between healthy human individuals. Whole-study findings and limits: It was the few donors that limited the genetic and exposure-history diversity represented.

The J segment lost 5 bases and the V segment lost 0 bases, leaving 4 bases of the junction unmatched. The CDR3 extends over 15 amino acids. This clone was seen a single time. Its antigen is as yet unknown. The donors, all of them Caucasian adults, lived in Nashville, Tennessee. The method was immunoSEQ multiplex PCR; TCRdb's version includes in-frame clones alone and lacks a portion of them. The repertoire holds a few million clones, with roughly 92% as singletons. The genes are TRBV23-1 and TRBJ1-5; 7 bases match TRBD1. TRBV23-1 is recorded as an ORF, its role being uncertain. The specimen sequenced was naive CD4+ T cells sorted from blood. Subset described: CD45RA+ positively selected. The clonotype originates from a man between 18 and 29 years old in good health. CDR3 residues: CASSQSETGHQPQHF. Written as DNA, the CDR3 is TGCGCCAGCAGTCAATCGGAGACAGGGCATCAGCCCCAGCATTTT.